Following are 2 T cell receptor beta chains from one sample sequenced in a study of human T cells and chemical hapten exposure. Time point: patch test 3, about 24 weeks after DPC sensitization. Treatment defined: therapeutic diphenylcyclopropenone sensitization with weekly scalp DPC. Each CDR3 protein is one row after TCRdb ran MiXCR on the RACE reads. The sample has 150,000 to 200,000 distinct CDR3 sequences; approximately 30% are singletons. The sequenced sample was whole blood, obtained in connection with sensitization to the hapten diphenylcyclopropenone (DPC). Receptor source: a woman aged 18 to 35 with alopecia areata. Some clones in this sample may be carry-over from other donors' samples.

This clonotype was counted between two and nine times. CDR3 nucleotides: TGTGCCAGCAGCACCCCACGGACAGGGGGGGTCTTAGAGCAGTTCTTC. Translation gives CASSTPRTGGVLEQFF. The chain couples TRBV9 to TRBJ2-1; 10 bases match TRBD1. The CDR3 runs 16 residues. Germline assignment: CDR1 SGDLS and CDR2 YYNGEE. V shed 4 bases, J shed 10 bases, and the junction held 14 bases outside the gene matches.

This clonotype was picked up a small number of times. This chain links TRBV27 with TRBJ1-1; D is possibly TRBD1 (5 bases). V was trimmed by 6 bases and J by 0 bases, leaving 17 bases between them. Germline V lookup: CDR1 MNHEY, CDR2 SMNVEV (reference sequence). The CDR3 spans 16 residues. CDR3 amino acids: CASRRSPGRMNTEAFF. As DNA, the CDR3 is TGTGCCAGCAGAAGAAGCCCGGGACGGATGAACACTGAAGCTTTCTTT.